This T cell receptor (beta chain) was observed in a study of T cell repertoires in cytomegalovirus infection. About the study: The study used recently identified HLA-C-restricted and well-studied HLA-B-restricted CMV epitopes. Through public TCR beta signatures, both CMV infection and matching HLA type were indicated.

Trimming cost V 5 bases and J 0 bases, with 17 bases left between them. The CDR3 has 17 residues. The V gene's germline CDR1 is SGHVT and CDR2 SQSDAQ. As concerns this clonotype: Its antigen is not identified.

TCRdb re-called the reads with MiXCR, one entry per CDR3 protein. The profile covers hundreds of thousands of distinct CDR3 sequences, with approximately 42% appearing a single time and around two fifths taken by the ten largest. Whole-study results and caveats: Cumulative public TCR beta family frequency identified carriers of CMV plus the relevant HLA.

This sequence originates from a human donor in good health (CMV status not recorded). Some clones in this sample may be carry-over from other donors' samples. The starting material was cultured PBMCs, obtained from culture after CMV antigen stimulation. V gene TRBV7-4 combines with J gene TRBJ1-3; D uncertain. CDR3 DNA: TGTGCCAGCAGCCGTCTTGCTAATTTCGACTCTGGAAACACCATATATTTT. Translation gives CASSRLANFDSGNTIYF.